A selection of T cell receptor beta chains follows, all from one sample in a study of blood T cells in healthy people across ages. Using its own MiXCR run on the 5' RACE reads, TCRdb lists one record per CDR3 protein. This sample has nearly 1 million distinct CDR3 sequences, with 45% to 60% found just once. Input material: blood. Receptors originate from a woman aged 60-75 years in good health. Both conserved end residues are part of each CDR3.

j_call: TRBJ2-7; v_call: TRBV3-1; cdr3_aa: CASSPSGRVYEQYF
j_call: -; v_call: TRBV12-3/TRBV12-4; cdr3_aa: CASSPGTGGRKTQYF
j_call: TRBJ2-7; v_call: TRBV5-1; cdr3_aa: CASSRIVGLYEQYF
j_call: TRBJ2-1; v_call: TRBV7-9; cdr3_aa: CASSLTLGIEQFF
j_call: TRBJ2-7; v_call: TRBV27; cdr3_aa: CASSLTSGRAYAYEQYF
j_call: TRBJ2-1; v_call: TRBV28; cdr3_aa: CATQGEAGIEQFF
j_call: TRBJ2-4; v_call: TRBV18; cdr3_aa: CASSPTPNAGGIQYF
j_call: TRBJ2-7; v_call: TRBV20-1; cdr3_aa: CSAPRTSGYEQYF
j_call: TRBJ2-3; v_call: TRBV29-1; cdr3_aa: CSVAQGGGTDTQYF
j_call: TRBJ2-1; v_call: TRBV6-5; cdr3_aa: CASSYSPGSRDEQFF
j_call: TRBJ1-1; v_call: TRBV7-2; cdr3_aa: CASSLEGGSAAFF
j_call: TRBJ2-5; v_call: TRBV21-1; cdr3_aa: CASTTGQGAFGETQYF
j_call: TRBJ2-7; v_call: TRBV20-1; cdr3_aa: CSANKIRRAYEQYF
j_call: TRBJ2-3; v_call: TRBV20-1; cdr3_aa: CSASNPWTGGADTQYF
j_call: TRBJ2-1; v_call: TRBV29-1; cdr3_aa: CSVSGTSGLYNEQFF
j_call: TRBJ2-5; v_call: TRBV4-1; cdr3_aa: CASSPFALQETQYF
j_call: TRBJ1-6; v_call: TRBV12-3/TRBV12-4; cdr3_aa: CASSDGSSWSPLHF
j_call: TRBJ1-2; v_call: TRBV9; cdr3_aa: CASSAGPGYGYTF
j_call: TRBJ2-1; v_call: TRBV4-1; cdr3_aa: CASTSGTSGRRYGDEQFF
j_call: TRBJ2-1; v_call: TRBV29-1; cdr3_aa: CSVPSGTGSYNEQFF
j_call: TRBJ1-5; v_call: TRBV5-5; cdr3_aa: CASSPRTGSNQPQHF
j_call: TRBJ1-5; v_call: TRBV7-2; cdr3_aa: CASSLTSNQPQHF
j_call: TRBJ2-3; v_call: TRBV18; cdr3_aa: CASSRSSGITDTQYF
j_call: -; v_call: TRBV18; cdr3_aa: CASSPARDVYEQYF
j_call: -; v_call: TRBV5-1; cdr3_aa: CASAKTSGSNEQYF
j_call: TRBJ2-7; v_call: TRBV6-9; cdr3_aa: CASSFHTGSYEQYF
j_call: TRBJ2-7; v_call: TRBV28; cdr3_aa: CASTNGPLYEQYF
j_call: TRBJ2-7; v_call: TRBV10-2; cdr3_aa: CASNLGRWAYEQYF
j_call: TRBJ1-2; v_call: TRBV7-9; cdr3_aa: CASSFENYGYTF
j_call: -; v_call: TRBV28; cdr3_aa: CASSWQWKDRDNEQYF
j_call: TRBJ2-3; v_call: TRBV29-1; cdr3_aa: CSVDYSTDTQYF
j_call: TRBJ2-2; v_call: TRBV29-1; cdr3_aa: CSVLDPLNTGELFF
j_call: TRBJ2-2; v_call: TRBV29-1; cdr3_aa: CSVTMGGNTGELFF
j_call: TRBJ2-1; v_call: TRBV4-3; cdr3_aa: CASSQDKEDNEQFF
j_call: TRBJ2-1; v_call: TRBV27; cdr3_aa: CASSLAGLGYEQFF
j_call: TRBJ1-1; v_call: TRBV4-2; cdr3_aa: CASSQYRGTEAFF
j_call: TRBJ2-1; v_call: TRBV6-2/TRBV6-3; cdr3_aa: CASTRAGVRNEQFF
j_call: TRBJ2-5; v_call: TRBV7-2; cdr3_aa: CASGWDSYTQYF
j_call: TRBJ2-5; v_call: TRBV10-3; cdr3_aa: CAITPGAEETQYF
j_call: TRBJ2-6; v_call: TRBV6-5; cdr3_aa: CASTTSYSGANVLTF
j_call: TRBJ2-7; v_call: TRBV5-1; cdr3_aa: CASSFGRLAADNEQYF
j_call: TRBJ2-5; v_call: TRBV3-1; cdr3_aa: CASSQVGDLGETQYF